The entry that follows covers one TCR beta chain sequence. Its antigen is still unknown. PCR primers comprised 60 Vbeta and 13 Jbeta primers. Generated by immunoSEQ multiplex PCR, the TCRdb table keeps only in-frame clones and is missing some. The sample has about 210,000 clones, just under 80% seen once; the top ten hold 0.45% to 0.5%. This sample was taken from a study of cytomegalovirus exposure and HLA in healthy donors. Germline V gene data show CDR1 as PRHDT and CDR2 as FYEKMQ (reference sequence). This CDR3 is 15 amino acids long. Trimming removed 5 bases from V and 7 bases from J; junction bases left unmatched: 8. Study-level findings and limits: Sequencing likely caused a cluster of highly shared sequence variants.

The chain recombines TRBV13 with TRBJ2-2; 9 bases map to TRBD1. This TCR came from a boy younger than 18 in good health and CMV-seronegative. Sequencing used PBMCs. CDR3 loop: CASSPDRGDVGELFF. For the CDR3, the DNA is TGTGCCAGCAGCCCGGACAGGGGAGACGTCGGGGAGCTGTTTTTT.